These 26 T cell receptor beta chains originate from one sample sequenced in a study of identical twins. TCRdb re-analysed the 5' RACE reads in MiXCR, keeping a single row per CDR3 protein. The sample includes approximately 630,000 distinct CDR3 sequences, just over 7% of them seen just once. This same sample was also taken into another study, of yellow fever vaccine responses in identical twins.

The sample taken for sequencing was PBMCs. Source of these receptors: a young woman in good health.

In this sample, this clonotype turned up a few times. The chain joins TRBV10-3 to TRBJ1-2; 7 nucleotides match TRBD1. After removal of 4 bases from V and 6 bases from J, the junction contained 5 bases not matched to a gene. The CDR3 is made up of 13 amino acids. From germline, CDR1 is ENHRY and CDR2 SYGVKD. This CDR3 reads CAISGRQGDGYTF. The CDR3 DNA follows: TGTGCCATCAGTGGGCGACAGGGTGATGGCTACACCTTC.

This chain joins TRBV18 and TRBJ2-7, with D hard to call. This CDR3 has 11 amino acids. The V and J ends lost 3 bases and 5 bases respectively, with 5 bases between them. Germline V gene lookup returns CDR1 KGHSH and CDR2 LQKENI. CDR3 in DNA: TGTGCCAGCTCACCCCAAAACGAGCAGTACGTC. Amino acid sequence: CASSPQNEQYV.

V usage is TRBV11-2 and J usage is TRBJ2-7; unclear D gene. The ends were cut back, 1 base at V and 4 bases at J, with 14 bases in the middle. Germline lookup yields CDR1 SGHAT and CDR2 FQNNGV. This CDR3 spans 15 amino acids. This CDR3 is CASSLAAQGPYEQYF. For the CDR3, the DNA is TGTGCCAGCAGCTTAGCGGCCCAAGGGCCTTACGAGCAGTACTTC.

The chain recombines TRBV10-3 with TRBJ2-7; possibly TRBD2 for D (6 bases). Trimming pared 5 bases from V and 0 bases from J, leaving 14 bases between. Germline V gene sequence: CDR1 ENHRY, CDR2 SYGVKD. This CDR3 has 15 amino acids. CDR3 sequence reads: CAISLAGPGSYEQYF. The CDR3 bases are TGTGCCATCAGTTTGGCGGGACCGGGCTCCTACGAGCAGTACTTC.

The genes are TRBV3-1 and TRBJ2-2, with D tentatively TRBD1 or TRBD2 (7 bases each). The CDR3 length is 15 residues. V lost 3 bases and J lost 4, with 12 bases in between. Germline V gene data show CDR1 as LGHDT and CDR2 as YNNKEL (reference sequence). Here the CDR3 DNA reads TGTGCCAGCAGCCACGCAGGGGGGGTCACCGGGGAGCTGTTTTTT. The encoded protein is CASSHAGGVTGELFF.

The chain is built from TRBV11-2 and TRBJ2-1, with D unresolved. V was trimmed by 5 bases and J by 4 bases, leaving 9 bases between them. Germline CDR1 reads SGHAT; CDR2 reads FQNNGV. This CDR3 is 13 amino acids long. CDR3 DNA: TGTGCCAGCAGCCCGGCGCAGTACAATGAGCAGTTCTTC. Translation gives CASSPAQYNEQFF. Filled out from reference TRBV11-2 and TRBJ2-1, the complete variable domain reads EAGVAQSPRYKIIEKRQSVAFWCNPISGHATLYWYQQILGQGPKLLIQFQNNGVVDDSQLPKDRFSAERLKGVDSTLKIQPAKLEDSAVYLCASSPAQYNEQFFGPGTRLTVL.

This clonotype was seen repeatedly, ten times or more. The chain uses TRBV4-1 and TRBJ1-5; a weak D match, TRBD1 (6 bases). Germline CDR1 MGHRA, CDR2 YSYEKL. The CDR3 is 15 residues long. The germline V and J ends were trimmed by 0 bases and 4 bases, with 10 bases remaining between them. The CDR3 loop is CASSQEGQKNQPQHF. The CDR3, as DNA: TGCGCCAGCAGCCAAGAAGGACAGAAAAATCAGCCCCAGCATTTT.

This clonotype came up a few times. The gene calls are TRBV6-1 and TRBJ1-3; D is perhaps TRBD1 (6 bases). CDR3 length: 15 amino acids. Trimming left V 7 bases short and J 2 bases short, with 15 bases between. The germline CDR1 and CDR2 sequences are MNHNS and SASEGT. CDR3 DNA: TGTGCCAGCAATACAAACAGGGAGGCTGGAAACACCATATATTTT. Protein: CASNTNREAGNTIYF.

This clonotype has a count of ten or more. The chain uses TRBV28 and TRBJ2-6; no reliable D call. CDR1 is MDHEN, CDR2 SYDVKM, per germline. V gave up 7 bases and J gave up 0 bases, with 13 bases separating them. CDR3 length: 16 amino acids. CDR3 in amino acids: CASNKLIASGANVLTF. In nucleotides, the CDR3 is TGTGCCAGCAACAAACTCATCGCCTCTGGGGCCAACGTCCTGACTTTC.

The table lists this clonotype with many counts. The chain links TRBV10-3 to TRBJ2-1; TRBD1 aligns across 9 bases. Germline CDR1 is ENHRY and CDR2 is SYGVKD. With V trimmed by 9 bases and J by 2 bases, 5 bases remained unmatched. This CDR3 has 14 amino acids. In nucleotides, the CDR3 is TGTGCCATTGAAGACAGGGGGGCCTACAATGAGCAGTTCTTC. It encodes CAIEDRGAYNEQFF.

This clonotype came up a few times. The rearrangement uses TRBV29-1 and TRBJ2-3; TRBD2 matches 7 bases. The CDR3 sequence is 14 residues long. Germline V gene data show CDR1 as SQVTM and CDR2 as ANQGSEA. The V and J ends lost 4 bases and 6 bases, in that order; junction bases with no gene match: 10. The CDR3 DNA is TGCAGCGTTGTTTTAGGGGAGGGCCCCGATACGCAGTATTTT. Translation: CSVVLGEGPDTQYF.

This clonotype appeared a few times. The chain combines TRBV9 with TRBJ2-7, with D possibly matching TRBD1 (6 bases). V was pared by 0 bases and J by 5 bases, with 12 bases between. CDR3 size: 14 residues. Per the germline V gene, CDR1 is SGDLS and CDR2 is YYNGEE. CDR3 in DNA: TGTGCCAGCAGCGTAGGAACAGGGTGGGACGAGCAGTACTTC. Its translation is CASSVGTGWDEQYF.

On this clonotype itself: A single base separates this from a much larger clone, so it may be a read error. The chain employs TRBV7-9 and TRBJ1-1; D not certain. The CDR3 extends over 12 amino acids. The ends were cut back, 8 bases at V and 7 bases at J, with 14 bases in the middle. Germline-derived CDR1 and CDR2 are SEHNR and FQNEAQ (reference sequence). The CDR3 loop reads CASRNSADEAFF. CDR3 nucleotides: TGTGCCAGCCGGAATAGCGCGGATGAAGCTTTCTTT.

This clonotype was seen many times. This chain uses TRBV14 with TRBJ2-1, with D possibly called TRBD1 or TRBD2 (5 bases each). The CDR3 totals 15 residues. The germline V gene encodes CDR1 SGHDN and CDR2 FVKESK. Trimming left V 2 bases short and J 4 bases short, with 12 bases between. The CDR3 region is CASSQMGTPYNEQFF. The CDR3 nucleotides are TGTGCCAGCAGCCAAATGGGGACGCCTTACAATGAGCAGTTCTTC.

The chain has TRBV10-3 and TRBJ2-7; D ambiguous. The germline CDR1 and CDR2 sequences are ENHRY and SYGVKD. The length of the CDR3 is 12 residues. V shed 3 bases and J shed 7 bases, with 10 bases lying between them. DNA for the CDR3: TGTGCCATCAGTGACTGGATCCGGGAGCAGTACTTC. Translation gives CAISDWIREQYF.

As concerns this clonotype: This clone may be a read error of a much larger clone one base away. The chain couples TRBV21-1 to TRBJ2-5; TRBD2, the D gene given by the table, was not confirmed from the DNA. TRBV21-1 is reported as a pseudogene. CDR3 length: 16 residues. The CDR3 region has the DNA TGTGCCAGCAGCTTCCGGGACTTCAGGCGCCAAGAGACCCAGTACTTC. Amino acids: CASSFRDFRRQETQYF.

This clonotype was seen only a few times. The chain links TRBV6-1 to TRBJ2-3, with 12 nucleotides matching TRBD2. The V and J ends lost 5 bases and 4 bases, in that order; junction bases with no gene match: 10. The CDR3 covers 17 residues. Germline V lookup: CDR1 MNHNS, CDR2 SASEGT. As DNA, the CDR3 is TGTGCCAGCAGTCTTAGCCTAGCGGGGGGGCCGTCAGATACGCAGTATTTT. It encodes CASSLSLAGGPSDTQYF.

The CDR3 spells CASSTEVPIMNTEAFF. Here the CDR3 DNA reads TGTGCCAGCAGTACCGAGGTTCCCATTATGAACACTGAAGCTTTCTTT. This chain uses TRBV28 with TRBJ1-1; D ambiguous. Trimming shortened V by 5 bases and J by 0 bases, and 16 bases separated the two germline ends. CDR3 length equals 16 residues. Germline V CDR1 and CDR2: MDHEN, SYDVKM.

This clonotype was seen a few times. The rearrangement links TRBV24-1 to TRBJ1-5; TRBD1 is a possible D gene (5 bases). Germline V gene lookup returns CDR1 KGHDR and CDR2 SFDVKD. V lost 10 bases, J lost 8 bases, and 17 bases lay in between. CDR3 length equals 13 residues. Here the CDR3 reads CATRGGATKPQHF. The CDR3 DNA sequence: TGTGCCACGCGGGGAGGGGCGACGAAGCCCCAGCATTTT.

V and J are TRBV2 and TRBJ2-1; D is unclear. Trimming took 5 bases from V and 0 from J, leaving 14 bases between them. The CDR3 contains 16 residues. Germline V lookup: CDR1 SNHLY, CDR2 FYNNEI. The CDR3 DNA sequence: TGTGCCAGCAGTTCGTTACTTAACAGCTCCTACAATGAGCAGTTCTTC. It yields the protein CASSSLLNSSYNEQFF.

This chain links TRBV12-3 or TRBV12-4 with TRBJ2-7; 13 bases map to TRBD2. V lost 5 bases, J lost 1 base, and 5 bases stayed unmatched. This CDR3 has 16 amino acids. The CDR3 DNA sequence: TGTGCCAGCAGTCCCGGGACTAGCGGGAATTCCTACGAGCAGTACTTC. Encoded protein: CASSPGTSGNSYEQYF.

This clonotype has only a few counts. The chain uses TRBV6-4 and TRBJ2-1; possibly TRBD2 for D (5 bases). The CDR3 consists of 16 residues. Germline-derived CDR1 and CDR2 are MRHNA and SNTAGT. V was shortened by 3 bases and J by 0 bases, with 12 bases between the two germline ends. The CDR3 is CASSEEHGISYNEQFF. CDR3 coding DNA: TGTGCCAGCAGTGAAGAACACGGGATCTCCTACAATGAGCAGTTCTTC.

The chain has TRBV6-1 and TRBJ2-7, with TRBD2 identical over 14 bases. J gave up 1 base and V 6 bases, and 8 bases lay outside the gene matches. Germline V CDR1 and CDR2: MNHNS, SASEGT. This CDR3 is 17 amino acids long. This chain's CDR3 is CASRTGLAGVPSYEQYF. In DNA form, the CDR3 reads TGTGCCAGCAGAACGGGACTAGCGGGAGTCCCATCCTACGAGCAGTACTTC.

The chain has TRBV18 and TRBJ2-1; 9 bases match TRBD1. Germline CDR1 KGHSH, CDR2 LQKENI. V was pared by 1 base and J by 3 bases, with 7 bases of the junction left unmatched. This CDR3 contains 17 residues. CDR3 loop: CASSPLRTGDNYNEQFF. As DNA, the CDR3 is TGTGCCAGCTCACCACTACGGACAGGGGACAACTACAATGAGCAGTTCTTC.

This chain joins TRBV6-7 and TRBJ2-5; 8 positions agree with TRBD2. TRBV6-7 is placed among ORFs of uncertain function. The junction had 9 bases not matched to a gene; V was cut back by 2 bases and J by 4 bases. The CDR3 consists of 16 residues. As DNA, the CDR3 is TGTGCCAGCAGTTACCTTTTAGCGGGGTGTGTAGAGACCCAGTACTTC. Residues: CASSYLLAGCVETQYF.

This chain joins TRBV6-1 and TRBJ2-3; 9 positions match TRBD1. CDR3 length: 15 residues. From germline, CDR1 is MNHNS and CDR2 SASEGT. V lost 6 bases, J lost 0 bases, and 4 bases stayed unmatched. The CDR3 DNA reads TGTGCCAGCAGCAAGGACAGGGGAAGCACAGATACGCAGTATTTT. This codes for CASSKDRGSTDTQYF.